This T cell receptor (beta chain) was recorded in a study of identical twins. This CDR3 has 17 amino acids. Germline loops: CDR1 SSHAT, CDR2 FNYEAQ (reference sequence). Overall study results and limits: Surplus twin overlap in beta out-of-frame sequences was less pronounced.

From the 5' RACE reads, TCRdb called clonotypes with MiXCR, one entry per CDR3 protein. This table has a few hundred thousand distinct CDR3 sequences, roughly 9.5% appearing once. This clonotype was seen a few times. The antigen is not known. A read error may account for a junction end that differs from germline. The same sample was also used in a study of yellow fever vaccine responses in identical twins.

Sequencing was done on a sample of PBMCs. This receptor was taken from a woman in her late teens or twenties in good health. V usage is TRBV7-7 and J usage is TRBJ2-3, with 10 bases lining up with TRBD2. The CDR3 is CASSPVGTSESTDTQYF. The CDR3 DNA sequence: TGTGCTAGCAGCCCGGTCGGGACTAGCGAAAGCACAGATACGCAGTATTTT.